This T cell receptor (beta chain) was recovered during a study of Ad26.COV2.S vaccination and SARS-CoV-2 variants. For the study at large: Of the COV1001 trial arms, the Ad26.COV2.S arm included the donor. Study outcomes and limitations: Placebo recipients had lower spike-specific TCR breadth than vaccine recipients. It was reported that spike-specific CD8+ and CD4+ T cell responses were substantially broad after vaccination.

Described treatment: roughly 20 received Ad26.COV2.S at low or high dose, single or two shots; roughly five received placebo; per-sample allocation not given. Sampling was done on day 63 after the first vaccine or placebo injection. Profiled with immunoSEQ multiplex PCR; TCRdb holds only in-frame clones, not every one. The sample has approximately 300,000 clones, approximately 86% seen once; the top ten hold 2.1%. The CDR3 sequence is 15 residues long. Trimming stripped 6 bases from V and 4 bases from J, with 19 bases between. The V gene's germline CDR1 is SGHAT and CDR2 FQNNGV. Details on this clone: Its target is not known.

The sequence was obtained from a person aged 18-65 years who received the Ad26.COV2.S COVID-19 vaccine or a placebo. The material sequenced was peripheral blood, taken in a trial of Ad26.COV2.S vaccine versus placebo. The chain combines TRBV11-2 with TRBJ2-7; D tentatively reads TRBD1 or TRBD2 (6 bases each). The CDR3 reads CASRRVGGTPYEQYF. CDR3 nucleotide sequence: TGTGCCAGCAGGAGAGTGGGGGGCACCCCGTACGAGCAGTACTTC.